This entry is about one T cell receptor beta chain. What it binds is unknown. This record belongs to a study of beta chain features in type 1 diabetes. Findings of the study overall: Within patients, naive, central memory and Treg TCRB repertoires seemed more similar than within healthy donors.

Germline V CDR1 and CDR2: SQVTM, ANQGSEA. Unmatched junction bases numbered 7, after V lost 6 bases and J lost 1 base. The CDR3 length is 14 residues. Every isolated RNA sample was fully reverse transcribed, so sequencing captured expressed TCRB transcripts. Libraries were prepared by immunoSEQ multiplex PCR; TCRdb keeps only in-frame clonotypes and omits some of them. The data contain hundreds of thousands of clones, 55% to 70% of them singletons. The clonotype comes from a man younger than 40 in good health. The sample was naive CD4+ T cells from blood. The rearrangement uses TRBV29-1 and TRBJ2-3; 7 bases map to TRBD1. For the CDR3, the DNA is TGCAGCGTCCTGATGAGGGGGCGCACAGATACGCAGTATTTT. It encodes CSVLMRGRTDTQYF.